These 20 T cell receptor beta chains originate from one sample sequenced in a study of control samples from healthy donors and cancer patients. Profiling relied on immunoSEQ multiplex PCR, and the TCRdb table lists in-frame clones only, not all of them. The table includes 130,000 or so clones, roughly 88% detected once. Source material: blood. Source of these receptors: a man aged 50 or older in good health.

The chain employs TRBV10-3 and TRBJ2-7, with 7 bases fitting TRBD1. There are 13 residues in the CDR3. The V gene end was trimmed by 10 bases and the J gene end by 6 bases; junction bases not matched to a gene: 12. Germline CDR1 and CDR2: ENHRY and SYGVKD. The CDR3 nucleotides read TGTGCCACCTTACAAGACAGGGCGAGCGAGCAGTACTTC. It specifies CATLQDRASEQYF.

This chain uses TRBV3-1 (or the pseudogene TRBV3-2) with TRBJ1-1; D gene unclear. Deletions cut 1 base from V and 4 bases from J, with 13 bases between. This CDR3 spans 15 amino acids. Germline values: CDR1 LGHDT, CDR2 YNNKEL (reference sequence). In nucleotides, the CDR3 is TGTGCCAGCAGCCAAGGCGCCGGAGGAGGCACTGAAGCTTTCTTT. It encodes CASSQGAGGGTEAFF.

The genes are TRBV7-9 and TRBJ1-4, with D maybe TRBD1 (5 bases). V was shortened by 3 bases and J by 11 bases, with 7 bases between the two germline ends. The CDR3 has 11 residues. CDR1 and CDR2 from the germline V gene are SEHNR and FQNEAQ (reference sequence). The CDR3 sequence is CASSFEGKLFF. The CDR3 DNA follows: TGTGCCAGCAGCTTCGAGGGGAAACTGTTTTTT.

This chain connects TRBV24-1 to TRBJ2-2; 8 bases agree with TRBD2. CDR1 and CDR2 from the germline V gene are KGHDR and SFDVKD. Unmatched junction bases numbered 8, after V lost 4 bases and J lost 8 bases. The CDR3 is made up of 15 amino acids. CDR3 bases: TGTGCCACCAGTGACCCCCTCGGGGGGGTAGGGGAGCTGTTTTTT. Its protein is CATSDPLGGVGELFF.

Remarks on this clone: The sample holds other DNA sequences that translate to the same CDR3. This rearrangement joins TRBV11-2 to TRBJ2-1, with no clear D. Germline assignment: CDR1 SGHAT and CDR2 FQNNGV. The CDR3 length is 11 residues. V was trimmed by 1 base and J by 7 bases, leaving 2 bases between them. The CDR3 loop reads CASSLGNEQFF. In DNA, the CDR3 is TGTGCCAGCAGCTTAGGGAATGAGCAGTTCTTC. The full variable domain, completed using reference TRBV11-2 and TRBJ2-1, is EAGVAQSPRYKIIEKRQSVAFWCNPISGHATLYWYQQILGQGPKLLIQFQNNGVVDDSQLPKDRFSAERLKGVDSTLKIQPAKLEDSAVYLCASSLGNEQFFGPGTRLTVL.

The rearrangement links TRBV7-2 to TRBJ2-1, with D perhaps TRBD2 (6 bases). Trimming took off 2 bases at V and 0 bases at J, with 8 bases between the two ends. Germline V CDR1 and CDR2: SGHTA, FQGNSA. CDR3 size: 15 residues. CDR3: CASSLTGLSYNEQFF. In nucleotides, the CDR3 is TGTGCCAGCAGCTTAACGGGACTCTCCTACAATGAGCAGTTCTTC. Full variable domain (outside the CDR3, taken from reference TRBV7-2 and TRBJ2-1): GAGVSQSPSNKVTEKGKDVELRCDPISGHTALYWYRQSLGQGLEFLIYFQGNSAPDKSGLPSDRFSAERTGGSVSTLTIQRTQQEDSAVYLCASSLTGLSYNEQFFGPGTRLTVL.

V gene TRBV9 combines with J gene TRBJ2-5; tentative D call: TRBD2 (6 bases). Between the trimmed V and J ends, which lost 4 bases and 14 bases, there was a span of 15 bases. The length of the CDR3 is 11 residues. The V gene's germline CDR1 is SGDLS and CDR2 YYNGEE. The DNA of the CDR3 is TGTGCCAGCAGCCGCGGGGAGAATACCTACTTC. As protein: CASSRGENTYF.

For this clone: Mismatch with germline at one junction end may stem from a read error. V gene TRBV11-2 combines with J gene TRBJ1-2, with TRBD1 as a possible D gene (6 bases). CDR1 and CDR2 (germline): SGHAT, FQNNGV. The CDR3 totals 12 residues. DNA for the CDR3: TGTGCCACCGCCACAGGGTCGGGGGGCTCCACCTTC. Translating it yields CATATGSGGSTF. Based on the CDR3 plus reference TRBV11-2 and TRBJ1-2, the full variable domain is EAGVAQSPRYKIIEKRQSVAFWCNPISGHATLYWYQQILGQGPKLLIQFQNNGVVDDSQLPKDRFSAERLKGVDSTLKIQPAKLEDSAVYLCATATGSGGSTFGSGTRLTVV.

The rearrangement uses TRBV28 and TRBJ2-7; 7 nucleotides agree with TRBD1. Per the germline V gene, CDR1 is MDHEN and CDR2 is SYDVKM. V trimming: 2 bases; J trimming: 0 bases; junction bases outside the gene matches: 19. The CDR3 spans 20 residues. The CDR3 DNA reads as TGTGCCAGCAGTTTAAGTGGGGACAGCTTACCAAATCTTAGCTCCTACGAGCAGTACTTC. Translation gives CASSLSGDSLPNLSSYEQYF.

The V gene is TRBV19, the J gene TRBJ2-7, with D unclear. The CDR3 has 16 residues. Looked up from germline, CDR1 is LNHDA and CDR2 is SQIVND (reference sequence). Trimming took 4 bases from V and 2 from J, leaving 18 bases between them. CDR3 DNA sequence: TGTGCCAGTAGTAAGGGCTCTGGGAACCCGACCTACGAGCAGTACTTC. The encoded protein is CASSKGSGNPTYEQYF.

This clone was recorded only once. The J gene is TRBJ2-3, the V gene TRBV28; a weak D match, TRBD1 (6 bases). Trimming pared 4 bases from V and 5 bases from J, leaving 16 bases between. Germline CDR1 is MDHEN and CDR2 is SYDVKM. This CDR3 comprises 15 residues. The CDR3 protein is CASSSTDRFEDTQYF. The CDR3 DNA reads as TGTGCCAGCAGTTCAACCGACAGGTTTGAAGATACGCAGTATTTT.

The rearrangement joins TRBV5-1 to TRBJ2-3; D possibly corresponds to TRBD1 (5 bases). Germline-derived CDR1 and CDR2 are SGHRS and YFSETQ. CDR3 length equals 14 residues. The ends were cut back, 5 bases at V and 2 bases at J, with 12 bases in the middle. DNA for the CDR3: TGCGCCAGCAGTCGGCAGGGTAACACAGATACGCAGTATTTT. Translation: CASSRQGNTDTQYF.

This chain connects TRBV2 to TRBJ1-5, with TRBD1 identical over 8 bases. CDR1 SNHLY and CDR2 FYNNEI come from the germline V gene. This CDR3 region has 14 residues. V lost 6 bases, J lost 7 bases, and 8 bases stayed unmatched. Here the CDR3 reads CASRPDRGGQPQHF. DNA for the CDR3: TGTGCCAGCAGGCCCGACAGGGGTGGCCAGCCCCAGCATTTT.

The chain recombines TRBV28 with TRBJ1-5; TRBD1 agrees at 10 bases. CDR3 length equals 15 residues. In germline, CDR1 is MDHEN, CDR2 SYDVKM. V gave up 5 bases and J gave up 7 bases; unmatched junction bases: 8. As DNA, the CDR3 is TGTGCCAGCAGTGGCACCGGGACAGGGGACCAGCCCCAGCATTTT. Translated, it gives CASSGTGTGDQPQHF.

In this sample, this clone turned up a few times. The chain joins TRBV7-2 to TRBJ2-5, with 9 bases lining up with TRBD2. This CDR3 has 18 residues. Trimming at V came to 5 bases and at J to 5 bases, leaving 18 bases not matched to a gene. In germline, CDR1 is SGHTA, CDR2 FQGNSA. The CDR3, as DNA: TGTGCCAGCAGCGGACGGGGACTAGCTATCCTTTTTGGGGAGACCCAGTACTTC. Its protein is CASSGRGLAILFGETQYF.

The chain employs TRBV3-1 (or the pseudogene TRBV3-2) and TRBJ1-6; TRBD1 agrees at 7 bases. CDR1 and CDR2 (germline): LGHDT, YNNKEL (reference sequence). The CDR3 is made up of 14 amino acids. V trimming: 4 bases; J trimming: 5 bases; junction bases outside the gene matches: 2. The CDR3 sequence: CASSPRGDNSPLHF. The CDR3 DNA reads as TGTGCCAGCAGCCCCAGGGGGGATAATTCACCCCTCCACTTT.

This CDR3 is CASSADPGGSFTYEQYF. CDR3 DNA sequence: TGCGCCAGCAGCGCAGATCCGGGGGGCTCTTTTACCTACGAGCAGTACTTC. The chain uses TRBV4-1 and TRBJ2-7, with a tentative D call TRBD2 (7 bases). CDR3 length equals 17 residues. Trimming left V 5 bases short and J 2 bases short, with 22 bases between. Germline CDR1 and CDR2: MGHRA and YSYEKL.

CDR3 loop: CASSWSGLSYEQYF. CDR3 bases: TGTGCCAGCAGCTGGTCCGGGTTATCCTACGAGCAGTACTTC. The chain couples TRBV7-2 to TRBJ2-7; D uncertain. CDR3 size: 14 residues. CDR1 and CDR2 (germline): SGHTA, FQGNSA. Trimming stripped 4 bases from V and 1 base from J, with 11 bases between.

This clone was observed a single time. This chain links TRBV3-1 (or the pseudogene TRBV3-2) with TRBJ1-1; D unresolved. The V end lost 0 bases, the J end lost 6 bases, and 23 bases lay between the germline ends. The CDR3 spans 18 residues. Germline lookup yields CDR1 LGHDT and CDR2 YNNKEL (reference sequence). This CDR3 reads CASSQDPRGQMGVAEAFF. Here the CDR3 DNA reads TGTGCCAGCAGCCAAGATCCTCGAGGGCAGATGGGAGTCGCTGAAGCTTTCTTT.

The J gene is TRBJ2-7, the V gene TRBV28; D unresolved. This CDR3 has 13 residues. CDR1 MDHEN and CDR2 SYDVKM come from the germline V gene. Trimming stripped 7 bases from V and 2 bases from J, with 12 bases between. The CDR3 loop reads CASTTSSTYEQYF. CDR3 coding DNA: TGTGCCAGCACCACCTCTAGTACCTACGAGCAGTACTTC.